This T cell receptor (beta chain) was sequenced in a study of blood T cell repertoires in COVID-19. Across the whole study: COVID-19 samples from acute and convalescent phases originated in the United States, Italy and Spain.

Method: immunoSEQ multiplex PCR; TCRdb's copy keeps in-frame clones and lacks some. Here the sample spans roughly 280,000 clones, approximately 90% being singletons. J gave up 5 bases and V 4 bases, and 4 bases lay outside the gene matches. The germline V gene has CDR1 SGHRS and CDR2 YFSETQ. The CDR3 totals 14 residues. Enrolled through a virtual design, the participants were between roughly 18 and 90 years of age and came from under 30 US areas. Cohort assignment relied on participant-reported clinical history. The study recruited exposed participants who had met a COVID-19 case within 2 weeks before entry.

V usage is TRBV5-1 and J usage is TRBJ1-3; 9 bases are a match to TRBD1. Sample: PBMCs or T cells enriched from blood (not recorded which). The source is a man aged 35 to 55 who had been exposed to COVID-19. CDR3 sequence: CASSTGQGRNTIYF. CDR3 nucleotide sequence: TGCGCCAGCAGCACCGGACAGGGGCGAAACACCATATATTTT. The full variable domain, completed using reference TRBV5-1 and TRBJ1-3, is KAGVTQTPRYLIKTRGQQVTLSCSPISGHRSVSWYQQTPGQGLQFLFEYFSETQRNKGNFPGRFSGRQFSNSRSEMNVSTLELGDSALYLCASSTGQGRNTIYFGEGSWLTVV.